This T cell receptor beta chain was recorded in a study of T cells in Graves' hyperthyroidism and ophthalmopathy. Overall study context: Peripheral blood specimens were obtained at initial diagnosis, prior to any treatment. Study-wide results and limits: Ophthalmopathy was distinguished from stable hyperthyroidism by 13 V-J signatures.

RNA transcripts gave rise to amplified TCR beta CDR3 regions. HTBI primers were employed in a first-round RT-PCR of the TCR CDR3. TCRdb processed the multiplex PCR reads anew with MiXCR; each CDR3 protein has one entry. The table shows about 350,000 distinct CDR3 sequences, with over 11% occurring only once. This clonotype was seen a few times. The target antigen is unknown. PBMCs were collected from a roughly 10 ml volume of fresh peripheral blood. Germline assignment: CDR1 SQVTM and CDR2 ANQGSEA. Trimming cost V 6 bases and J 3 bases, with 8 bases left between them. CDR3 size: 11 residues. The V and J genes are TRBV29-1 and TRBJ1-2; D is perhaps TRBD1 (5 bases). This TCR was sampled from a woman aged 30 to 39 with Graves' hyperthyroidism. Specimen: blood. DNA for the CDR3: TGCAGCGTCCAGGGAGACTATGGCTACACCTTC. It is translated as CSVQGDYGYTF.